These T cell receptor beta chains were read from a single sample in a study of regulatory T cells in long-lasting Graves disease. TCRdb called the multiplex PCR reads again in MiXCR, with one record for every CDR3 protein. Found here are around 400,000 distinct CDR3 sequences, around 23% of them singletons; the top ten hold roughly 13%. This sample comprised peripheral blood mononuclear cells (PBMCs), obtained when the disease was refractory, from a patient treated with antithyroid drugs. The receptors were sampled from a female donor with Graves disease. Both conserved end residues are part of each CDR3. D genes are given only for firm matches. Only some rows state a clone size, as once, few, many or a class for expanded clones.

v_gene: TRBV20-1
j_gene: TRBJ2-5
d_gene: TRBD2
abundance: many
len: 14
CDR3aa: CSTESSGREETQYF
CDR3nt: TGCAGTACGGAGTCTAGCGGGAGGGAAGAGACCCAGTACTTC

v_gene: TRBV7-3
j_gene: TRBJ1-6
d_gene: -
abundance: -
len: 15
CDR3aa: CASSYRKSYNSPLHF
CDR3nt: TGTGCCAGCAGCTATCGAAAGTCCTATAATTCACCCCTCCACTTT

v_gene: TRBV9
j_gene: TRBJ2-7
d_gene: -
abundance: -
len: 13
CDR3aa: CASSATDSYEQYF
CDR3nt: TGTGCCAGCAGCGCAACAGATTCCTACGAGCAGTACTTC

v_gene: TRBV5-1
j_gene: TRBJ2-2
d_gene: -
abundance: -
len: 15
CDR3aa: CASSLFQGDTGELFF
CDR3nt: TGCGCCAGCAGCTTGTTTCAGGGAGACACCGGGGAGCTGTTTTTT

v_gene: TRBV12-3/TRBV12-4
j_gene: TRBJ2-3
d_gene: TRBD2
abundance: -
len: 19
CDR3aa: CASSPGLAGGPMSTDTQYF
CDR3nt: TGTGCCAGCAGCCCTGGACTAGCGGGAGGGCCGATGAGCACAGATACGCAGTATTTT

v_gene: TRBV28
j_gene: TRBJ1-6
d_gene: -
abundance: many
len: 18
CDR3aa: CASTTVKGFSSYNSPLHF
CDR3nt: TGTGCCAGCACCACAGTAAAGGGTTTTAGCTCCTATAATTCACCCCTCCACTTT

v_gene: TRBV27
j_gene: TRBJ1-2
d_gene: TRBD1
abundance: many
len: 12
CDR3aa: CASSQTGDGYTF
CDR3nt: TGTGCCAGCAGTCAGACAGGGGATGGCTACACCTTC

v_gene: TRBV7-8
j_gene: TRBJ2-2
d_gene: -
abundance: few
len: 14
CDR3aa: CASRQVEATGELFF
CDR3nt: TGTGCCAGCAGACAGGTGGAGGCCACCGGGGAGCTGTTTTTT

v_gene: TRBV24-1
j_gene: TRBJ2-1
d_gene: -
abundance: -
len: 14
CDR3aa: CATSDLTPGNEQFF
CDR3nt: TGTGCCACCAGTGATTTAACCCCGGGCAATGAGCAGTTCTTC

v_gene: TRBV30
j_gene: TRBJ2-7
d_gene: -
abundance: many
len: 12
CDR3aa: CAWSLWDLRQYF
CDR3nt: TGTGCCTGGAGTCTTTGGGACCTCCGGCAGTACTTC

v_gene: TRBV11-2
j_gene: TRBJ2-7
d_gene: -
abundance: -
len: 13
CDR3aa: CASSLSFDYEQYF
CDR3nt: TGTGCCAGCAGCCTCTCATTTGACTACGAGCAGTACTTC

v_gene: TRBV20-1
j_gene: TRBJ2-5
d_gene: -
abundance: few
len: 14
CDR3aa: CSARVGRKRETQYF
CDR3nt: TGCAGTGCTAGAGTGGGGAGGAAACGAGAGACCCAGTACTTC

v_gene: TRBV2
j_gene: TRBJ2-2
d_gene: -
abundance: many
len: 11
CDR3aa: CAVSYTGELFF
CDR3nt: TGTGCCGTTAGTTACACCGGGGAGCTGTTTTTT

v_gene: TRBV29-1
j_gene: TRBJ2-7
d_gene: -
abundance: -
len: 13
CDR3aa: CSVESPEIYEQYF
CDR3nt: TGCAGCGTTGAAAGTCCAGAGATCTACGAGCAGTACTTC

v_gene: TRBV10-3
j_gene: TRBJ2-5
d_gene: TRBD1
abundance: few
len: 14
CDR3aa: CAIRAGTGEETQYF
CDR3nt: TGTGCCATCAGAGCCGGGACAGGTGAAGAGACCCAGTACTTC

v_gene: TRBV27
j_gene: TRBJ2-7
d_gene: TRBD1
abundance: few
len: 16
CDR3aa: CASSLTPGTGAYEQHF
CDR3nt: TGTGCCAGCAGCTTAACCCCCGGGACAGGGGCCTACGAGCAGCACTTC

v_gene: TRBV20-1
j_gene: TRBJ2-1
d_gene: -
abundance: -
len: 12
CDR3aa: CSAINRANEQFF
CDR3nt: TGCAGTGCTATAAACAGGGCGAATGAGCAGTTCTTC

v_gene: TRBV11-2
j_gene: TRBJ1-1
d_gene: TRBD1
abundance: many
len: 15
CDR3aa: CASSSHRGQNTEAFF
CDR3nt: TGTGCCAGCAGCTCCCACAGGGGGCAGAACACTGAAGCTTTCTTT

v_gene: TRBV19
j_gene: TRBJ2-5
d_gene: TRBD2
abundance: -
len: 19
CDR3aa: CASVHCTSGWYPPQETQYF
CDR3nt: TGTGCCAGTGTACACTGTACTAGCGGCTGGTATCCCCCCCAAGAGACCCAGTACTTC